The rows below give T cell receptor beta chains drawn from one sample of a study of blood T cell repertoires in COVID-19. Method: immunoSEQ multiplex PCR; TCRdb's copy keeps in-frame clones and lacks some. This table has roughly 330,000 clones, around 86% appearing once. The sequenced sample consisted of PBMCs or T cells enriched from blood (not recorded which). Source of these receptors: a woman aged 18-30 years who had recovered from COVID-19. The CDR3 runs from the conserved cysteine through the conserved F or W. The D gene is left open where the match is weak. Size values are once, few and many counts, or a class for expanded clones, and some rows have none.

v_call	clone_size	d_call	j_call	cdr3_nt	cdr3_aa
TRBV5-4	.	TRBD2	TRBJ2-3	TGTGCCAGCAGCAACCTAGGGGGCGGGGGGGCCCTAGATACGCAGTATTTT	CASSNLGGGGALDTQYF
TRBV9	once	TRBD2	TRBJ2-1	TGTGCCAGCAGCGTAGGTCGTCCTAGCGGGTTTTACCGGTCCTACAATGAGCAGTTCTTC	CASSVGRPSGFYRSYNEQFF
TRBV5-1	.	TRBD2	TRBJ2-3	TGCGCCAGCAGCTGGCTGGGTAGCGGGGCCAGCACAGATACGCAGTATTTT	CASSWLGSGASTDTQYF
TRBV3-1/TRBV3-2	.	TRBD2	TRBJ2-7	TGTGCCAGCAGGGGCCCGGGACTAGCGATTTACGAGCAGTACTTC	CASRGPGLAIYEQYF
TRBV19	.	.	TRBJ1-2	TGTGCCAGACAAGGAGGGGTGTATGGCTACACCTTC	CARQGGVYGYTF
TRBV29-1	.	TRBD1	TRBJ1-2	TGCAGCGTTGAAGGGGGACAGGGTCATGGCTACACCTTC	CSVEGGQGHGYTF
TRBV30	once	.	TRBJ1-6	TGTGCCTCCCACTCCCGGGCGGGCAATTCACCCCTCCACTTT	CASHSRAGNSPLHF
TRBV5-4	.	TRBD1	TRBJ2-2	TGTGCCAGCAGCTTGAACAGGGGCTCGATCACCGGGGAGCTGTTTTTT	CASSLNRGSITGELFF
TRBV7-8	.	TRBD1	TRBJ1-2	TGTGCCAGCAGCCCAGCAGGGGACAGGAACTATGGCTACACCTTC	CASSPAGDRNYGYTF
TRBV4-1	once	.	TRBJ2-7	TGCGCCAGCAGCCAAGAAGAGGATCGGGGCTACGAGCAGTACTTC	CASSQEEDRGYEQYF
TRBV27	few	TRBD1	TRBJ1-2	TGTGCCAGCAGCCGGACAGGGTGGGGTGGCTACACCTTC	CASSRTGWGGYTF
TRBV30	.	.	TRBJ1-3	TGTGCCTGGACTGCGGGCCTCGTGTACACCATATATTTT	CAWTAGLVYTIYF
TRBV10-2	.	TRBD2	TRBJ2-1	TGCGCCAGCAGTGAGTCAAGGGGACTAGCGGCCGTCACATTAGAACACTACAATGAGCAGTTCTTC	CASSESRGLAAVTLEHYNEQFF
TRBV27	.	.	TRBJ1-1	TGTGCCAGCAGTTTATCCCCAGGACTATTTGAAGCTTTCTTT	CASSLSPGLFEAFF
TRBV3-1/TRBV3-2	once	TRBD1	TRBJ2-7	TGTGCCAGCAGCCCTCTCTCCGGGACAGGATACTACGAGCAGTACTTC	CASSPLSGTGYYEQYF
TRBV9	.	.	TRBJ2-3	TGTGCCAGCAGCGTAGGTGAGGGAGATACGCAGTATTTT	CASSVGEGDTQYF
TRBV27	.	.	TRBJ1-3	TGTGCCAGCAGTTCACAGGAAGGAAACACCATATATTTT	CASSSQEGNTIYF
TRBV9	once	TRBD1	TRBJ2-7	TGTGCCAGCAGCGCTTATGACAGGGGCTACGAGCAGTACTTC	CASSAYDRGYEQYF
TRBV5-1	few	.	TRBJ1-1	TGCGCCAGCAGCTTGACAGTCTTCATGAACACTGAAGCTTTCTTT	CASSLTVFMNTEAFF
TRBV7-6	.	TRBD2	TRBJ2-1	TGTGCCAGCAGCATACTAGCGGGAGGACCCTACAATGAGCAGTTCTTC	CASSILAGGPYNEQFF
TRBV9	.	.	TRBJ2-5	TGTGCCAGCAGCGTACAGGGGTGGGAGACCCAGTACTTC	CASSVQGWETQYF
TRBV5-6	.	TRBD2	TRBJ2-3	TGTGCCAGCAGCGTGACACTAGCGGGGGTTGTTGGAGATACGCAGTATTTT	CASSVTLAGVVGDTQYF
TRBV11-3	.	.	TRBJ2-2	TGTGCCAGCAGCTTAGGGGACTCGCCCCCCGGGGAGCTGTTTTTT	CASSLGDSPPGELFF
TRBV11-2	.	.	TRBJ1-2	TGTGCCAGCAGCTTGAGTGACTATGGCTACACCTTC	CASSLSDYGYTF
TRBV7-9	few	.	TRBJ1-5	TGTGCCAGCAGAAGCAACTATAGCAATCAGCCCCAGCATTTT	CASRSNYSNQPQHF
TRBV5-6	.	.	TRBJ1-2	TGTGCCAGCAGCTTCAGGGCTCAAGGAGGCTACACCTTC	CASSFRAQGGYTF
TRBV7-2	.	TRBD1	TRBJ1-2	TGTGCCAGCAGCTCGGGGACAGGGGGTTGGGGCTACACCTTC	CASSSGTGGWGYTF
TRBV7-3	.	TRBD2	TRBJ2-3	TGTGCCAGCAGCCCCACTAGCGGGGGGAGTACGCAGTATTTT	CASSPTSGGSTQYF
TRBV5-4	.	TRBD2	TRBJ2-5	TGTGCCAGCAGCTTGGTCCCGGGACTAGCGACGGAGACCCAGTACTTC	CASSLVPGLATETQYF
TRBV11-1	.	TRBD1	TRBJ1-1	TGTGCCAGCAGCTTAGCCGGACAGGCGGAAGCTTTCTTT	CASSLAGQAEAFF
TRBV9	.	TRBD1	TRBJ2-3	TGTGCCAGCAGCGGGACAGGGGGCGCAGATACGCAGTATTTT	CASSGTGGADTQYF
TRBV25-1	.	TRBD1	TRBJ1-2	TGTGCCAGCAGTGAGTGGGACAGGCCCCGGAGGGGCTACACCTTC	CASSEWDRPRRGYTF
TRBV11-2	.	.	TRBJ1-1	TGTGCCAGCAGGCTTGGGGCGGACGGAGCTTTCTTT	CASRLGADGAFF
TRBV28	.	TRBD1	TRBJ1-2	TGTGCCAGCAGTTCCGGACAGGGGGCGTTTAACTATGGCTACACCTTC	CASSSGQGAFNYGYTF
TRBV7-9	.	.	TRBJ2-7	TGTGCCAGCAGGGGGCAGGCCCAATACGAGCAGTACTTC	CASRGQAQYEQYF
TRBV3-1/TRBV3-2	.	TRBD1	TRBJ1-2	TGTGCCAGCAGCCAAGAGAGGGGGACAGGGCCTATGTATGGCTACACCTTC	CASSQERGTGPMYGYTF
TRBV6-6	.	TRBD1	TRBJ2-7	TGTGCCAGCAGTCTGGCCGGACAGGGGAGGAAGGAGTACGAGCAGTACTTC	CASSLAGQGRKEYEQYF
TRBV15	.	.	TRBJ2-7	TGTGCCACCAGCCCTAGGTCAACGGGTTCCTACGAGCAGTACTTC	CATSPRSTGSYEQYF
TRBV13	.	.	TRBJ2-7	TGTGCCAGCAGCTTAGGAGGGGACGAGCAGTACTTC	CASSLGGDEQYF
TRBV6-5	.	TRBD1	TRBJ1-2	TGTGCCAGCAGTTACAGGACAGGGGGCTACTATGGCTACACCTTC	CASSYRTGGYYGYTF
TRBV28	.	.	TRBJ2-3	TGTGCCAGCAGTTTATCTAGCGACTACACAGATACGCAGTATTTT	CASSLSSDYTDTQYF